One sample yielded the 5 T cell receptor beta chains listed below, sequenced in a study of blood T cell repertoires in COVID-19. This table comes from immunoSEQ multiplex PCR, and its TCRdb copy is limited to in-frame clones, with some not included. The sample carries under 150,000 clones, around 88% recorded once. The sample comprised peripheral blood. The source of these receptors is a human donor in a cohort sampled during active COVID-19.

V is TRBV2 and J is TRBJ2-3, with 8 bases fitting TRBD2. The CDR3 is made up of 13 amino acids. Germline V gene data show CDR1 as SNHLY and CDR2 as FYNNEI. Trimming at V came to 7 bases and at J to 6 bases, leaving 6 bases not matched to a gene. This chain's CDR3 is CASISGGGDTQYF. The CDR3, as DNA: TGTGCCAGCATCAGCGGGGGTGGCGATACGCAGTATTTT. Looking up the rest from reference TRBV2 and TRBJ2-3 gives the full variable domain: EPEVTQTPSHQVTQMGQEVILRCVPISNHLYFYWYRQILGQKVEFLVSFYNNEISEKSEIFDDQFSVERPDGSNFTLKIRSTKLEDSAMYFCASISGGGDTQYFGPGTRLTVL.

V is TRBV24-1 and J is TRBJ1-5, with 9 bases aligning to TRBD1. J was trimmed by 6 bases and V by 5 bases; bases with no gene match: 7. This CDR3 is 15 amino acids long. Germline values: CDR1 KGHDR, CDR2 SFDVKD. CDR3 loop: CATSARGQGSQPQHF. The CDR3 DNA reads as TGTGCCACCAGTGCCCGAGGACAGGGGAGTCAGCCCCAGCATTTT.

This chain joins TRBV6-5 and TRBJ1-2; no definite D call. Trimming took 4 bases from V and 5 from J, leaving 11 bases between them. Germline CDR1 reads MNHEY; CDR2 reads SVGAGI. This CDR3 comprises 13 residues. The CDR3 spells CASSFRSVYGYTF. As DNA, the CDR3 is TGTGCCAGCAGTTTCCGGTCCGTTTATGGCTACACCTTC.

V usage is TRBV18 and J usage is TRBJ2-7, with 7 bases matching TRBD1. Looked up from germline, CDR1 is KGHSH and CDR2 is LQKENI. J gave up 1 base and V 2 bases, and 2 bases lay outside the gene matches. The CDR3 has 14 residues. DNA for the CDR3: TGTGCCAGCTCACCAAGGACAGGATCCTACGAGCAGTACTTC. Residues: CASSPRTGSYEQYF.

The count of this clone is one. V usage is TRBV2 and J usage is TRBJ1-1, with TRBD1 matching over 11 bases. The CDR3 totals 17 residues. Trimming removed 1 base from V and 4 bases from J; junction bases left unmatched: 8. CDR1 is SNHLY, CDR2 FYNNEI, per germline. Written as DNA, the CDR3 is TGTGCCAGCAGTGAAGGGACAGGGGGCTACAGGGGCACTGAAGCTTTCTTT. Its protein product is CASSEGTGGYRGTEAFF. Variable domain in full (rest from reference TRBV2 and TRBJ1-1): EPEVTQTPSHQVTQMGQEVILRCVPISNHLYFYWYRQILGQKVEFLVSFYNNEISEKSEIFDDQFSVERPDGSNFTLKIRSTKLEDSAMYFCASSEGTGGYRGTEAFFGQGTRLTVV.